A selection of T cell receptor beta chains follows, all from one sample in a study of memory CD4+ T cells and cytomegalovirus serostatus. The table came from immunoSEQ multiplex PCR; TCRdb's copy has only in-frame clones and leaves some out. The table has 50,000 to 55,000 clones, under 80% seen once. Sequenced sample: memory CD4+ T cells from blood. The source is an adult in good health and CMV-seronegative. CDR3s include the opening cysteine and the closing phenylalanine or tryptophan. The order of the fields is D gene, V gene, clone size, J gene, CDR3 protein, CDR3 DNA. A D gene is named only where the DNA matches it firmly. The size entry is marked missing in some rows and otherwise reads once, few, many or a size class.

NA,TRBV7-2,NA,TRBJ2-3,CASSLPAGGRDTQYF,TGTGCCAGCAGCTTACCGGCGGGCGGTCGAGATACGCAGTATTTT
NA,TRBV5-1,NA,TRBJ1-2,CASSLLNGPYGYTF,TGCGCCAGCAGCTTGCTTAACGGCCCCTATGGCTACACCTTC
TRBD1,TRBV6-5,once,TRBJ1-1,CASSSRDRGGQAFF,TGTGCCAGCAGCAGCCGGGACAGGGGAGGCCAAGCTTTCTTT
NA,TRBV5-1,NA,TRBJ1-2,CASTVGVGASREGYTF,TGCGCCAGCACCGTCGGGGTTGGGGCTTCTAGGGAAGGCTACACCTTC
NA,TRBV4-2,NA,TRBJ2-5,CASSQEFGGEGKYQETQYF,TGTGCCAGCAGCCAAGAGTTCGGGGGCGAGGGGAAGTACCAAGAGACCCAGTACTTC
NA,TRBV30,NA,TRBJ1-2,CAWTGRLDYGYTF,TGTGCCTGGACAGGAAGATTGGACTATGGCTACACCTTC
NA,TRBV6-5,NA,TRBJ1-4,CASSYSMSVNEKLFF,TGTGCCAGCAGTTACTCGATGTCAGTTAATGAAAAACTGTTTTTT
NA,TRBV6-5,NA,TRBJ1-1,CASSYSTEHTEAFF,TGTGCCAGCAGTTACTCGACGGAGCACACTGAAGCTTTCTTT
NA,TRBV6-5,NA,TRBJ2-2,CASSPRRFTGELFF,TGTGCCAGCAGTCCACGCCGGTTTACCGGGGAGCTGTTTTTT
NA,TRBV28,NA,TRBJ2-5,CASSSSLETQYF,TGTGCCAGCAGCTCTAGCTTGGAGACCCAGTACTTC
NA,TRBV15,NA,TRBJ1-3,CATSAPGRSQENTIYF,TGTGCCACCAGCGCTCCGGGAAGGAGTCAAGAAAACACCATATATTTT
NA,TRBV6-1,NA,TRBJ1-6,CASSEKIVRDRSYNSPLHF,TGTGCCAGCAGTGAAAAAATAGTTCGGGATCGCTCCTATAATTCACCCCTCCACTTT
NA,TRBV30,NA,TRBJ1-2,CAWSGGRRGYTF,TGTGCCTGGAGTGGGGGACGACGGGGCTACACCTTC
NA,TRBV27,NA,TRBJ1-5,CASSLGGESNQPQHF,TGTGCCAGCAGTTTAGGGGGGGAGAGCAATCAGCCCCAGCATTTT